This entry describes one TCR beta chain. The antigen is not known. The data belong to a study of cytomegalovirus exposure and HLA in healthy donors. Vbeta (60) and Jbeta (13) primers were used in the PCR. The table came from immunoSEQ multiplex PCR; TCRdb's copy has only in-frame clones and leaves some out. The sample has 150,000 to 200,000 clones, less than 90% seen once; the top ten hold under 0.4%. CDR3 length: 16 residues. Germline-derived CDR1 and CDR2 are MDHEN and SYDVKM. V dropped 3 bases and J dropped 0 bases, with 12 bases sitting between them. Study-wide results and limits: Immune exposure data for these donors was limited to CMV serostatus. A later analysis showed HLA-associated TCR beta chains outstripping equally common others in clonal expansion.

It was healthy bone marrow donors who served as donors. This receptor was obtained from a boy aged 2 to 10 in good health and CMV-seronegative. The rearrangement uses TRBV28 and TRBJ1-3, with D hard to call. The sample comprised PBMCs. This CDR3 reads CASSFIYGSSGNTIYF. The CDR3 coding sequence is TGTGCCAGCAGTTTTATCTACGGTAGCTCTGGAAACACCATATATTTT.